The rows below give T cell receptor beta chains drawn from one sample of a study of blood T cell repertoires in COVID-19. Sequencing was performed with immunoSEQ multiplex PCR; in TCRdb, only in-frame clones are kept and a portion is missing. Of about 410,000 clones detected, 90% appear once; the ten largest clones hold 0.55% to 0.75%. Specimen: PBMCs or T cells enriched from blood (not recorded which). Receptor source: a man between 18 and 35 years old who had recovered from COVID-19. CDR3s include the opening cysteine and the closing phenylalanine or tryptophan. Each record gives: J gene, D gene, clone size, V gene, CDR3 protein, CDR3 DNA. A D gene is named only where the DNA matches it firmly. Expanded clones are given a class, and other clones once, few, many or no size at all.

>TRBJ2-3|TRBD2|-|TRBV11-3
CASRKAGGNTDTQYF
TGTGCCAGCAGAAAAGCGGGGGGGAACACAGATACGCAGTATTTT
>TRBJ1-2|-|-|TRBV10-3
CAILSTGGSNYGYTF
TGTGCCATCTTATCTACTGGCGGATCTAACTATGGCTACACCTTC
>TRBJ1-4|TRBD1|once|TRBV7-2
CASSASGTGDEKLFF
TGTGCCAGCAGCGCTTCCGGGACAGGCGATGAAAAACTGTTTTTT
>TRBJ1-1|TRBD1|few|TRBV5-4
CAAQPGQKNTEAFF
TGTGCCGCGCAGCCGGGACAGAAGAACACTGAAGCTTTCTTT
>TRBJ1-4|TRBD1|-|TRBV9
CASSVEGQGVEKLFF
TGTGCCAGCAGCGTAGAGGGACAGGGCGTCGAAAAACTGTTTTTT
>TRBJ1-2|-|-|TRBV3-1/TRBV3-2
CASSQGLRDIPYGYTF
TGTGCCAGCAGCCAAGGACTCCGGGACATTCCTTATGGCTACACCTTC
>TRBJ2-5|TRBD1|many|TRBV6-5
CASSYSGQGAGETQYF
TGTGCCAGCAGTTACTCGGGTCAGGGGGCAGGGGAGACCCAGTACTTC
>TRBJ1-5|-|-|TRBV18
CASSLRDYDQPQHF
TGTGCCAGCTCACTCCGGGACTACGATCAGCCCCAGCATTTT
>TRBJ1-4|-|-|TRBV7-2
CASSLIDAGNEKLFF
TGTGCCAGCAGCTTAATAGACGCAGGCAATGAAAAACTGTTTTTT
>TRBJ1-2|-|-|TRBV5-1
CASSPPGRAGDGYTF
TGCGCCAGCAGCCCCCCGGGACGGGCGGGGGATGGCTACACCTTC
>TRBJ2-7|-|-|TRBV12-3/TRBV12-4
CASSSRGYEQYF
TGTGCCAGCAGTTCACGAGGCTACGAGCAGTACTTC
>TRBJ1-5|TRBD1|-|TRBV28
CASSALGGRGRANQPQHF
TGTGCCAGCAGTGCCCTCGGGGGCAGGGGGCGAGCCAATCAGCCCCAGCATTTT
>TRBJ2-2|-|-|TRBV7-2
CASSLNRAGGELFF
TGTGCCAGCAGCTTAAACAGGGCTGGCGGGGAGCTGTTTTTT
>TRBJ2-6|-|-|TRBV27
CASSPKGVSGANVLTF
TGTGCCAGCAGTCCTAAAGGGGTCTCTGGGGCCAACGTCCTGACTTTC
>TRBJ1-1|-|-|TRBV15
CATSRKTSTEAFF
TGTGCCACCAGCAGGAAAACATCCACTGAAGCTTTCTTT
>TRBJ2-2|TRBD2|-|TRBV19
CASSPLGLAENTGELFF
TGTGCCAGTAGTCCCTTAGGACTAGCGGAGAACACCGGGGAGCTGTTTTTT
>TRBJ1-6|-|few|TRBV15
CATSRQGTSPLHF
TGTGCCACCAGCAGACAGGGTACTTCACCCCTCCACTTT
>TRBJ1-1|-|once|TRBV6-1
CASTEAQGPLEAFF
TGTGCCAGCACAGAGGCCCAGGGTCCCCTTGAAGCTTTCTTT
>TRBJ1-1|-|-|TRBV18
CASSIQNQNTEAFF
TGTGCCAGCTCAATACAGAATCAAAACACTGAAGCTTTCTTT
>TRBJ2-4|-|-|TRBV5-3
CARSLDRWHALAKNIQYF
TGTGCCAGAAGCTTGGACAGGTGGCATGCCCTAGCCAAAAACATTCAGTACTTC
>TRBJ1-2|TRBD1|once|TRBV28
CASSTGGQGNYGYTF
TGTGCCAGCAGTACCGGGGGACAGGGGAATTATGGCTACACCTTC
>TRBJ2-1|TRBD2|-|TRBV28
CASSTLEREDGDEQFF
TGTGCCAGCAGTACCCTGGAGCGGGAGGATGGCGATGAGCAGTTCTTC